A single sample gave rise to the 27 T cell receptor beta chains below, sequenced in a study of T cell repertoires in cytomegalovirus infection. Using its own MiXCR run on the reads, TCRdb lists one record per CDR3 protein. The data show 680,000 or so distinct CDR3 sequences, with 35% to 45% seen just once and about 2.8% held by the top ten. Material: PBMCs. The receptors here all came from a human donor in good health (CMV status not recorded). Some clones in this sample may be carry-over from other donors' samples.

The chain uses TRBV6-6 and TRBJ2-3; D uncertain. The germline CDR1 and CDR2 sequences are MNHNY and SVGAGI (reference sequence). The CDR3 sequence is 16 residues long. The V gene lost 2 bases and the J gene lost 5 bases, with 17 bases spanning the gap. Here the CDR3 DNA reads TGTGCCAGCAGTTACCGGGCCCCCCCGAGGCAAGATACGCAGTATTTT. It translates to CASSYRAPPRQDTQYF.

This clonotype was picked up a small number of times. The chain has TRBV4-2 and TRBJ2-5; 9 positions match TRBD2. This CDR3 is built from 17 residues. Germline lookup yields CDR1 LGHNA and CDR2 YNFKEQ. The V gene end was trimmed by 0 bases and the J gene end by 6 bases; junction bases not matched to a gene: 11. CDR3 DNA sequence: TGTGCCAGCAGCCAAGAGGGAGGGACTAGCCCAACACAGACCCAGTACTTC. Amino acid sequence: CASSQEGGTSPTQTQYF.

This clonotype was observed a few times. CDR3 in DNA: TGCAGCGTTGAAGGACAGGGAGCTTACGAGCAGTACTTC. Amino acids: CSVEGQGAYEQYF. The chain joins TRBV29-1 to TRBJ2-7; 7 positions agree with TRBD1. J lost 4 bases, V lost 1 base, and 4 bases had no gene match. The CDR3 totals 13 residues. Germline CDR1 is SQVTM and CDR2 is ANQGSEA.

The chain couples TRBV27 to TRBJ2-1, with no clear D. The CDR3 covers 12 residues. In germline, CDR1 is MNHEY, CDR2 SMNVEV (reference sequence). The V end lost 3 bases, the J end lost 9 bases, and 9 bases lay between the germline ends. The CDR3 nucleotides read TGTGCCAGCAGTTTCCCGGTAGGTGAGCAGTTCTTC. Translating it yields CASSFPVGEQFF.

This clonotype was seen repeatedly, ten times or more. The chain couples TRBV5-4 to TRBJ2-1, with D unclear. The ends were cut back, 3 bases at V and 0 bases at J, with 16 bases in the middle. CDR1 and CDR2 (germline): SGHNT, YYREEE (reference sequence). There are 17 residues in the CDR3. CDR3 nucleotide sequence: TGTGCCAGCAGCTACGACGGTAAGATGAGCTCCTACAATGAGCAGTTCTTC. Translating it yields CASSYDGKMSSYNEQFF.

This chain joins TRBV27 and TRBJ1-2; tentative D call: TRBD1 (6 bases). This CDR3 spans 14 amino acids. Between the trimmed V and J ends, which lost 6 bases and 1 base, there was a span of 12 bases. Germline lookup yields CDR1 MNHEY and CDR2 SMNVEV (reference sequence). The CDR3 loop is CASSRGGINYGYTF. DNA for the CDR3: TGTGCCAGCAGCAGGGGAGGGATTAACTATGGCTACACCTTC.

The rearrangement links TRBV7-8 to TRBJ1-1; tentative D call: TRBD1 (6 bases). The V end lost 0 bases, the J end lost 3 bases, and 14 bases lay between the germline ends. The CDR3 contains 16 residues. The germline CDR1 and CDR2 sequences are SGHVS and FQNEAQ. Here the CDR3 DNA reads TGTGCCAGCAGCTTAGCGCGTGGGGGCCAGTACACTGAAGCTTTCTTT. Translation gives CASSLARGGQYTEAFF.

This clonotype has more than one count but fewer than ten. This chain links TRBV12-3 or TRBV12-4 with TRBJ2-7, with D maybe TRBD1 (6 bases). The germline V and J ends were trimmed by 5 bases and 2 bases, with 13 bases remaining between them. The CDR3 consists of 14 residues. In DNA form, the CDR3 reads TGTGCCAGCAGTGGGACACATGGGCCCTACGAGCAGTACTTC. Translation gives CASSGTHGPYEQYF.

V is TRBV7-3 and J is TRBJ2-5; maybe TRBD1 (5 bases). V gave up 0 bases and J gave up 5 bases, with 13 bases separating them. The V gene's germline CDR1 is SGHTA and CDR2 FQGTGA. The CDR3 spans 15 residues. In nucleotides, the CDR3 is TGTGCCAGCAGCTTAACATCGCAGGGCGTGGAGACCCAGTACTTC. Translated: CASSLTSQGVETQYF.

Only one count was recorded for this clonotype. V and J are TRBV2 and TRBJ1-4; D gene uncertain. The V end lost 8 bases, the J end lost 5 bases, and 15 bases lay between the germline ends. From germline, CDR1 is SNHLY and CDR2 FYNNEI. CDR3 size: 14 residues. The CDR3, as DNA: TGTGCCAGCGGAAACAGAGATCTCAATGAAAAACTGTTTTTT. Its translation: CASGNRDLNEKLFF.

This clonotype was observed a handful of times. The V gene is TRBV7-9, the J gene TRBJ1-1; no definite D call. The CDR3 spans 12 residues. V gave up 4 bases and J gave up 7 bases, with 10 bases separating them. Looked up from germline, CDR1 is SEHNR and CDR2 is FQNEAQ (reference sequence). CDR3 DNA: TGTGCCAGCAGCTCATTTGTTGATGAAGCTTTCTTT. The encoded protein is CASSSFVDEAFF.

This clonotype was detected once. The rearrangement links TRBV18 to TRBJ2-2; D is possibly TRBD1 (6 bases). The germline V and J ends were trimmed by 4 bases and 6 bases, with 15 bases remaining between them. The germline CDR1 and CDR2 sequences are KGHSH and LQKENI. CDR3 length equals 15 residues. CDR3 nucleotides: TGTGCCAGCTCACGATTACAGGGAACGCCCGGGGAGCTGTTTTTT. The encoded protein is CASSRLQGTPGELFF.

This clonotype was recorded once. V is TRBV7-9 and J is TRBJ2-7, with a possible D match to TRBD1 (5 bases). The CDR3 covers 14 residues. The germline gives CDR1 SEHNR, CDR2 FQNEAQ (reference sequence). V lost 5 bases and J 0 bases, leaving 11 bases between the germline ends. The CDR3 nucleotides are TGTGCCAGCAGCACCGACAGTTTCTCCTACGAGCAGTACTTC. It is translated as CASSTDSFSYEQYF.

This clonotype was observed a handful of times. The genes are TRBV27 and TRBJ1-1, with D possibly matching TRBD1 (6 bases). The CDR3 consists of 14 residues. The germline V and J ends were trimmed by 6 bases and 0 bases, with 11 bases remaining between them. The germline CDR1 and CDR2 sequences are MNHEY and SMNVEV (reference sequence). CDR3 region: CASSTGTLNTEAFF. CDR3 DNA: TGTGCCAGCAGCACCGGGACACTGAACACTGAAGCTTTCTTT.

This chain links TRBV28 with TRBJ1-4; possibly TRBD1 for D (5 bases). The V gene lost 3 bases and the J gene lost 7 bases, with 12 bases spanning the gap. This CDR3 spans 14 amino acids. The germline V gene has CDR1 MDHEN and CDR2 SYDVKM. As DNA, the CDR3 is TGTGCCAGCAGTTTCTCAGGGTTTAGTGAAAAACTGTTTTTT. It yields the protein CASSFSGFSEKLFF.

This clonotype has more than one count but fewer than ten. The V and J genes are TRBV6-5 and TRBJ2-5, with D possibly TRBD1 on 5 matching bases. The length of the CDR3 is 11 residues. The germline V gene encodes CDR1 MNHEY and CDR2 SVGAGI. The germline V and J ends were trimmed by 5 bases and 9 bases, with 10 bases remaining between them. CDR3 region: CASSLGHAQYF. The CDR3 nucleotides read TGTGCCAGCAGTCTAGGACATGCCCAGTACTTC.

This clonotype was observed many times. The chain couples TRBV7-2 to TRBJ1-1, with D unresolved. The germline V gene encodes CDR1 SGHTA and CDR2 FQGNSA. V shed 1 base and J shed 1 base, with 7 bases lying between them. The CDR3 runs to 14 residues. The CDR3 DNA is TGTGCCAGCAGCTTAGAGGCCGCGAACACTGAAGCTTTCTTT. It translates to CASSLEAANTEAFF.

This clonotype was detected ten times or more. V and J are TRBV7-3 and TRBJ2-5; TRBD1 or TRBD2 may be the D gene (5 bases each). V lost 11 bases to trimming and J lost 5 bases, with 24 bases between them. Germline V gene lookup returns CDR1 SGHTA and CDR2 FQGTGA. This CDR3 spans 15 amino acids. Here the CDR3 reads CAPTWDLGAGETQYF. DNA of the CDR3: TGTGCCCCCACTTGGGACCTAGGGGCTGGGGAGACCCAGTACTTC.

This clonotype was seen many times. The CDR3 here is CASSLLGYGYTF. In nucleotides, the CDR3 is TGTGCCAGCAGTTTACTCGGCTATGGCTACACCTTC. The chain employs TRBV28 and TRBJ1-2; no clear D gene. The CDR3 is 12 residues long. In germline, CDR1 is MDHEN, CDR2 SYDVKM. V lost 2 bases, J lost 4 bases, and 5 bases lay in between.

This clonotype turned up a few times. The chain employs TRBV7-6 and TRBJ1-5; 9 bases match TRBD1. This CDR3 region has 13 residues. The V segment lost 10 bases and the J segment 6 bases; nucleotides outside the gene matches: 7. In germline, CDR1 is SGHVS, CDR2 FNYEAQ. Here the CDR3 reads CATGQGLTQPQHF. CDR3 nucleotides: TGTGCCACCGGACAGGGGCTGACTCAGCCCCAGCATTTT.

As concerns this clonotype: The germline gene is not matched at one end of the junction; a read error may be the cause. The V gene is TRBV2, the J gene TRBJ2-6; D is possibly TRBD1 (5 bases). Per germline, CDR1 SNHLY and CDR2 FYNNEI. CDR3 size: 14 residues. CDR3 in DNA: TGTGCTGGGCGCAGAATCTCTGGGGCCAACGTCCTGAATTTC. Translating it yields CAGRRISGANVLNF.

There are a few counts of this clonotype. This chain uses TRBV28 with TRBJ2-7; D ambiguous. CDR1 MDHEN and CDR2 SYDVKM come from the germline V gene. The CDR3 extends over 13 amino acids. Trimming pared 4 bases from V and 13 bases from J, leaving 20 bases between. CDR3 region: CASSSLTTGTCYF. The CDR3 region has the DNA TGTGCCAGCAGTTCCCTTACTACCGGTACTTGCTACTTC.

This clonotype was seen more than once but under ten times. The V and J genes are TRBV7-9 and TRBJ1-4, with TRBD1 matching 12 bases. The CDR3 loop spans 16 amino acids. Unmatched junction bases numbered 6, after V lost 5 bases and J lost 5 bases. Looked up from germline, CDR1 is SEHNR and CDR2 is FQNEAQ (reference sequence). The chain's CDR3 is CASSAGTGGANEKLFF. The DNA of the CDR3 is TGTGCCAGCAGCGCAGGGACAGGGGGCGCGAATGAAAAACTGTTTTTT. The full variable domain, its missing parts supplied by reference TRBV7-9 and TRBJ1-4, is DTGVSQNPRHKITKRGQNVTFRCDPISEHNRLYWYRQTLGQGPEFLTYFQNEAQLEKSRLLSDRFSAERPKGSFSTLEIQRTEQGDSAMYLCASSAGTGGANEKLFFGSGTQLSVL.

In its sample, this clonotype was seen a few times. The chain uses TRBV28 and TRBJ1-1, with D unclear. V was cut by 7 bases and J by 6 bases, with 18 bases left in between. In germline, CDR1 is MDHEN, CDR2 SYDVKM. CDR3 size: 14 residues. The CDR3 DNA follows: TGTGCCAGCACCTTACCCCGGGCGGCGGCTGAAGCTTTCTTT. Encoded protein: CASTLPRAAAEAFF.

The V gene is TRBV5-1, the J gene TRBJ2-7, with D possibly TRBD1 on 5 matching bases. V was shortened by 4 bases and J by 6 bases, with 17 bases between the two germline ends. This CDR3 region has 14 residues. The germline gives CDR1 SGHRS, CDR2 YFSETQ. Here the CDR3 reads CASSPDIMVREQYF. CDR3 sequence (DNA): TGCGCCAGCAGCCCGGACATAATGGTACGCGAGCAGTACTTC.

This clonotype was seen a few times. It is likely a read error, because the conserved phenylalanine at the end of the CDR3 is missing. The genes are TRBV7-2 and TRBJ1-2; unclear D gene. The germline gives CDR1 SGHTA, CDR2 FQGNSA. This CDR3 is built from 15 residues. The ends were cut back, 5 bases at V and 1 base at J, with 14 bases in the middle. Here the CDR3 DNA reads TGTGCCAGCAGCCTCCAGCCGGGAGGTAACTATGGCTACACCTTA. This translates into CASSLQPGGNYGYTL.

CDR3 amino acids: CASSRGVAGDTDTQYF. In DNA, the CDR3 is TGTGCCAGTAGTCGCGGGGTAGCGGGGGACACAGATACGCAGTATTTT. The chain recombines TRBV19 with TRBJ2-3; 9 nucleotides agree with TRBD2. This CDR3 is built from 16 residues. V lost 5 bases and J lost 2; bases outside the gene matches: 8. Germline loops: CDR1 LNHDA, CDR2 SQIVND (reference sequence). The full variable domain, in which reference TRBV19 and TRBJ2-3 provide the parts outside the CDR3, is DGGITQSPKYLFRKEGQNVTLSCEQNLNHDAMYWYRQDPGQGLRLIYYSQIVNDFQKGDIAEGYSVSREKKESFPLTVTSAQKNPTAFYLCASSRGVAGDTDTQYFGPGTRLTVL.